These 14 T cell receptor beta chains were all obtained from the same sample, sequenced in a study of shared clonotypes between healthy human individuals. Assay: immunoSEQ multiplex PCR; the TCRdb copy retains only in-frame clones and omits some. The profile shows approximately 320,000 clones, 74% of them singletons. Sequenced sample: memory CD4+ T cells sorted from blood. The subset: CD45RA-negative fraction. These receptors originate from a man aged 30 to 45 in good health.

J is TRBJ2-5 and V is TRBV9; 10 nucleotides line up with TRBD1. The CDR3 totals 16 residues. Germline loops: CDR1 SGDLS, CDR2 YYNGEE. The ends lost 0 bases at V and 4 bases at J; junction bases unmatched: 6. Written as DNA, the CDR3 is TGTGCCAGCAGCGTAGGAGACAGGGGGCTGGGAGAGACCCAGTACTTC. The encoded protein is CASSVGDRGLGETQYF.

CDR3 loop: CASRPRGSSYNEQFF. CDR3 coding DNA: TGTGCCAGCAGGCCGCGGGGAAGCTCCTACAATGAGCAGTTCTTC. The rearrangement joins TRBV2 to TRBJ2-1, with D perhaps TRBD2 (6 bases). The CDR3 has 15 amino acids. V lost 6 bases and J 0 bases, leaving 12 bases between the germline ends. The germline V gene encodes CDR1 SNHLY and CDR2 FYNNEI.

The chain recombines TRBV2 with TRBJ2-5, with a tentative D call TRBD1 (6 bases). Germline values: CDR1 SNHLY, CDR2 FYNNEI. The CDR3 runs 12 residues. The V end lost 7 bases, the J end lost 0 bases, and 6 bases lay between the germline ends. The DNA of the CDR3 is TGTGCCAGCAAGGGGGACCAAGAGACCCAGTACTTC. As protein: CASKGDQETQYF.

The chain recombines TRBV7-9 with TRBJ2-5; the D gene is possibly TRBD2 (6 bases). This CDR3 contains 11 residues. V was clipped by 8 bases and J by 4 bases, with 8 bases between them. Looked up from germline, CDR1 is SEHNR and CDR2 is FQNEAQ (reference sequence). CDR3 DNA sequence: TGTGCCAGCTCGGGAGTAGAGACCCAGTACTTC. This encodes CASSGVETQYF.

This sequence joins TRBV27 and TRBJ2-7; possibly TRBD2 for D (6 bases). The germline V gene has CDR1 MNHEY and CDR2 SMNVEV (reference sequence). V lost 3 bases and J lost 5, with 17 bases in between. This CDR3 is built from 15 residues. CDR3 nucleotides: TGTGCCAGCAGTTTCGGGGCGGGACTCATGGACGAGCAGTACTTC. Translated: CASSFGAGLMDEQYF.

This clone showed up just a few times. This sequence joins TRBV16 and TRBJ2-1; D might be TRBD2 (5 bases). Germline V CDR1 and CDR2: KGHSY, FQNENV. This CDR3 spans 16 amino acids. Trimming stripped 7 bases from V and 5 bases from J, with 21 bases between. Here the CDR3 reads CASKLYAGQENNEQFF. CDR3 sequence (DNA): TGTGCCAGCAAGCTATACGCGGGCCAGGAGAACAATGAGCAGTTCTTC. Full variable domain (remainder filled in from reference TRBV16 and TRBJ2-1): GEEVAQTPKHLVRGEGQKAKLYCAPIKGHSYVFWYQQVLKNEFKFLISFQNENVFDETGMPKERFSAKCLPNSPCSLEIQATKLEDSAVYFCASKLYAGQENNEQFFGPGTRLTVL.

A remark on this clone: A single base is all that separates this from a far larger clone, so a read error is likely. The CDR3 DNA is TGCAGTGCTAGTAACTATGGCTACACCTTC. It specifies CSASNYGYTF. The chain joins TRBV20-1 to TRBJ1-2; D remains unclear. This CDR3 region has 10 residues. Deletions cut 3 bases from V and 1 base from J, with 0 bases between. Germline V gene lookup returns CDR1 DFQATT and CDR2 SNEGSKA (reference sequence).

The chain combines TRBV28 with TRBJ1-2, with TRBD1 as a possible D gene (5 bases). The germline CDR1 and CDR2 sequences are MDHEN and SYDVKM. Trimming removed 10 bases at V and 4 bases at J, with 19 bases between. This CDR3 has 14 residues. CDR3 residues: CATRGAGDLYGYTF. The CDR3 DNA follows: TGTGCCACCCGAGGGGCAGGAGACCTCTATGGCTACACCTTC.

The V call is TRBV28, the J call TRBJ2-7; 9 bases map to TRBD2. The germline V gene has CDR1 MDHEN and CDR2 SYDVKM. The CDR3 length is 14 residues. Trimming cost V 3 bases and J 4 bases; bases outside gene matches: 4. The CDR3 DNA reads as TGTGCCAGCAGTTTTAGCGGGAGAGGGTACGAGCAGTACTTC. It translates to CASSFSGRGYEQYF.

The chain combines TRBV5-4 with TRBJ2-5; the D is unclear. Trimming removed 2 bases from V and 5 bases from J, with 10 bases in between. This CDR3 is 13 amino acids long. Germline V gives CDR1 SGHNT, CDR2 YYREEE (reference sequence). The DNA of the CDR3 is TGTGCCAGCAGCTTCCAGCAGAGTGAGACCCAGTACTTC. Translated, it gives CASSFQQSETQYF.

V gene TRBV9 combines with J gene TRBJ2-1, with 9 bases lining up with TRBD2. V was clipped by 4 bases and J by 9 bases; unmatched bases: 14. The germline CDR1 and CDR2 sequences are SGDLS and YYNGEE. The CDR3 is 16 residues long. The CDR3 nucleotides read TGTGCCAGCAGCATTGTAGCGGGAGTCGAATTCCGTGAGCAGTTCTTC. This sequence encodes CASSIVAGVEFREQFF.

CDR3 in DNA: TGCGCCAGCAGTGAGCGCCAGGGGGCGCGGCGCTACGAGCAGTACTTC. Its translation is CASSERQGARRYEQYF. V gene TRBV10-2 combines with J gene TRBJ2-7; 8 bases map to TRBD1. Per germline, CDR1 WSHSY and CDR2 SAAADI. The V and J ends lost 2 bases and 3 bases, in that order; junction bases with no gene match: 9. The CDR3 is 16 amino acids.

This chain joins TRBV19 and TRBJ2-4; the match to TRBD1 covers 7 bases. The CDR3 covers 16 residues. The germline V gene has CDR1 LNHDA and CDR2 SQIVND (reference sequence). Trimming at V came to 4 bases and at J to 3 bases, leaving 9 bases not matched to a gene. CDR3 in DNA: TGTGCCAGTAGTAGAAACAGGGGATTCGGCAAAAACATTCAGTACTTC. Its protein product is CASSRNRGFGKNIQYF.

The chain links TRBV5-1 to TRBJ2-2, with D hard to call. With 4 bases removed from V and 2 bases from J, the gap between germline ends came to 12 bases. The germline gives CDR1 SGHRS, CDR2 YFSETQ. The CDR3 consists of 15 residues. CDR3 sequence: CASSPTVRNTGELFF. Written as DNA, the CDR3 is TGCGCCAGCAGCCCAACAGTAAGAAACACCGGGGAGCTGTTTTTT.